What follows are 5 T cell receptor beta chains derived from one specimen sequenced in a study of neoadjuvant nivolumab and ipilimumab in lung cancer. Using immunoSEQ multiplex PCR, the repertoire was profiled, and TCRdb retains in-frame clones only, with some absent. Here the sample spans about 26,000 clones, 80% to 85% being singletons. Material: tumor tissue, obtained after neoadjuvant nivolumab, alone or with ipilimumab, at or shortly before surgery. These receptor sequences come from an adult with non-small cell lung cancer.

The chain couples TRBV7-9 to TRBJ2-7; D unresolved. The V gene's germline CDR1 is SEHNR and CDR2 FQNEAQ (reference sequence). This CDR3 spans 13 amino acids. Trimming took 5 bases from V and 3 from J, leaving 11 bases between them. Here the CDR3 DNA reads TGTGCCAGCAGCCAAGACTCGTTCTACGAGCAGTACTTC. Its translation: CASSQDSFYEQYF.

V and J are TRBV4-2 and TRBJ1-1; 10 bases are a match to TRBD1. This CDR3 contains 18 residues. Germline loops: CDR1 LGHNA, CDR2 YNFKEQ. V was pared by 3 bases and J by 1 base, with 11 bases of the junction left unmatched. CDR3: CASSHLIRDRGENTEAFF. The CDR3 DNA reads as TGTGCCAGCAGCCACCTAATCCGGGACAGGGGCGAGAACACTGAAGCTTTCTTT.

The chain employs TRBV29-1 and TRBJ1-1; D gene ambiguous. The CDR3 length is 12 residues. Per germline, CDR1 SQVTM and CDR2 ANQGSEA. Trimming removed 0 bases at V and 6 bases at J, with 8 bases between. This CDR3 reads CSVEEPGAEAFF. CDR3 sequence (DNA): TGCAGCGTTGAAGAGCCGGGCGCTGAAGCTTTCTTT.

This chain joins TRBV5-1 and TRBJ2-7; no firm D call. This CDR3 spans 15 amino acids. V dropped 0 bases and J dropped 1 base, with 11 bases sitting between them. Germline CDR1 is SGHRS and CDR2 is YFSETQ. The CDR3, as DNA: TGCGCCAGCAGCTTGGTCGTAAGTGCGTCCTACGAGCAGTACTTC. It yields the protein CASSLVVSASYEQYF.

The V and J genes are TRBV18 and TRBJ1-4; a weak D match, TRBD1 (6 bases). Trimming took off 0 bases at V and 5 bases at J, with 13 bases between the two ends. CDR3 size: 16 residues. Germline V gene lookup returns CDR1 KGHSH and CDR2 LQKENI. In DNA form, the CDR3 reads TGTGCCAGCTCACCACCGATGGGGGGGCCCAATGAAAAACTGTTTTTT. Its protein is CASSPPMGGPNEKLFF.